A selection of T cell receptor beta chains follows, all from one sample in a study of Graves' ophthalmopathy and Graves' hyperthyroidism. TCRdb processed the multiplex PCR reads anew with MiXCR; each CDR3 protein has one entry. The sample contains almost 750,000 distinct CDR3 sequences, roughly 40% of which appear only once. Sequencing was done on a sample of peripheral blood. Receptors were obtained from an adult man with Graves' ophthalmopathy. Each CDR3 is given with its conserved first and last residue. The order of the fields is V gene, clone size, J gene, D gene, CDR3 DNA, CDR3 protein. D genes are given only for firm matches. The listing skips clone size in some rows; elsewhere it reads once, few, many or a size class.

V gene: TRBV29-1
clone size: -
J gene: TRBJ2-7
D gene: -
CDR3 DNA: TGCAGCGCTACGTCTCCGGGATATACCTACGAGCAGTACTTC
CDR3 protein: CSATSPGYTYEQYF

V gene: TRBV20-1
clone size: -
J gene: TRBJ1-6
D gene: TRBD1
CDR3 DNA: TGCAGTGCTACCCTCGGGACAGGAGATTCACCCCTCCACTTT
CDR3 protein: CSATLGTGDSPLHF

V gene: TRBV25-1
clone size: few
J gene: TRBJ1-1
D gene: -
CDR3 DNA: TGTGCCAGCAGTGATAGTGCCGGGTTGAGGACTGAAGCTTTCTTT
CDR3 protein: CASSDSAGLRTEAFF

V gene: TRBV7-9
clone size: -
J gene: TRBJ2-6
D gene: -
CDR3 DNA: TGTGCCAGCAGCTTATGGAGCGGGGGGGCCAACGTCCTGACTTTC
CDR3 protein: CASSLWSGGANVLTF

V gene: TRBV7-2
clone size: few
J gene: TRBJ1-2
D gene: -
CDR3 DNA: TGTGCCAGCAGCCCCTTTGATGGCTACACCTTC
CDR3 protein: CASSPFDGYTF

V gene: TRBV7-9
clone size: -
J gene: TRBJ2-2
D gene: -
CDR3 DNA: TGTGCCAGCAGCGAAGGGCAGGGAACCACCGGGGAGCTGTTTTTT
CDR3 protein: CASSEGQGTTGELFF

V gene: TRBV6-5
clone size: -
J gene: TRBJ2-7
D gene: TRBD1
CDR3 DNA: TGTGCCAGCAGTTACACCGGGACAGGTTATACATCCTACGAGCAGTACTTC
CDR3 protein: CASSYTGTGYTSYEQYF

V gene: TRBV2
clone size: -
J gene: TRBJ1-1
D gene: -
CDR3 DNA: TGTGCCAGCAGCGACAGGCCGACCGGGCTCTCTGAAGCTTTCTTT
CDR3 protein: CASSDRPTGLSEAFF

V gene: TRBV20-1
clone size: few
J gene: TRBJ1-5
D gene: -
CDR3 DNA: TGCAGTGCCATCCGAGACAGCAATCAGCCCCAGCATTTT
CDR3 protein: CSAIRDSNQPQHF

V gene: TRBV29-1
clone size: few
J gene: TRBJ1-1
D gene: -
CDR3 DNA: TGCAGCGTTGAACGGGGGGGGCAGGACACTGAAGCTTTCTTT
CDR3 protein: CSVERGGQDTEAFF

V gene: TRBV7-9
clone size: many
J gene: TRBJ1-2
D gene: -
CDR3 DNA: TGTGCCAGCAGCAGAACAGGGACTGGCTATGGCTACACCTTC
CDR3 protein: CASSRTGTGYGYTF

V gene: TRBV10-3
clone size: few
J gene: TRBJ1-2
D gene: -
CDR3 DNA: TGTGCCAGCAGCACCGACCGGAGGACTAACTATGGCTACACCTTC
CDR3 protein: CASSTDRRTNYGYTF

V gene: TRBV6-6
clone size: -
J gene: TRBJ2-5
D gene: -
CDR3 DNA: TGTGCCAGCATGGGGGTTAGTTACGGGGAGACCCAGTACTTC
CDR3 protein: CASMGVSYGETQYF

V gene: TRBV11-1
clone size: -
J gene: TRBJ2-6
D gene: -
CDR3 DNA: TGTGCCAGCAGCTTATTACAGGGTGGTTTTGGGGCCAACGTCCTGACTTTC
CDR3 protein: CASSLLQGGFGANVLTF

V gene: TRBV24-1
clone size: -
J gene: TRBJ2-5
D gene: -
CDR3 DNA: TGTGCCACCAGTGATGTGGGAGGGGGCTTGGGAGAGACCCAGTACTTC
CDR3 protein: CATSDVGGGLGETQYF

V gene: TRBV7-9
clone size: -
J gene: TRBJ1-4
D gene: -
CDR3 DNA: TGTGCCAGCAGCTTTAACCAGGGCGCTAATGAAAAACTGTTTTTT
CDR3 protein: CASSFNQGANEKLFF

V gene: TRBV2
clone size: many
J gene: TRBJ1-5
D gene: TRBD1
CDR3 DNA: TGTGCCAGCAGTCCCGGGACAGGAGACAGATCCCAGCATTTT
CDR3 protein: CASSPGTGDRSQHF

V gene: TRBV7-3
clone size: few
J gene: TRBJ2-5
D gene: TRBD1
CDR3 DNA: TGTGCCAGCAGTAGGACAGGGGGCGCCGAGACCCAGTACTTC
CDR3 protein: CASSRTGGAETQYF

V gene: TRBV2
clone size: many
J gene: TRBJ2-7
D gene: TRBD1
CDR3 DNA: TGTGCCAGCAGGGACATACAGGGGTACGAGCAGTACTTC
CDR3 protein: CASRDIQGYEQYF

V gene: TRBV10-3
clone size: many
J gene: TRBJ2-7
D gene: -
CDR3 DNA: TGTGCCACCATAGCCGGGTACGAGCAGTACTTC
CDR3 protein: CATIAGYEQYF

V gene: TRBV7-9
clone size: -
J gene: TRBJ1-1
D gene: -
CDR3 DNA: TGTGCCAGCAGAGACGGTGGGGTTGTCAACACTGAAGCTTTCTTT
CDR3 protein: CASRDGGVVNTEAFF

V gene: TRBV7-2
clone size: -
J gene: TRBJ2-7
D gene: TRBD2
CDR3 DNA: TGTGCCAGCAGCCCAGGACTAGCGCACTACGAGCAGTACTTC
CDR3 protein: CASSPGLAHYEQYF

V gene: TRBV7-6
clone size: many
J gene: TRBJ2-7
D gene: -
CDR3 DNA: TGTGCCAGCAGCTCTCGGGACGGGTCCTACGAGCAGTACTTC
CDR3 protein: CASSSRDGSYEQYF

V gene: TRBV29-1
clone size: many
J gene: TRBJ2-5
D gene: -
CDR3 DNA: TGCAGCGTTGAAAAGTCTTATCAAGAGACCCAGTACTTC
CDR3 protein: CSVEKSYQETQYF

V gene: TRBV27
clone size: once
J gene: TRBJ2-5
D gene: -
CDR3 DNA: TGTGCCAGCAGTTCTAACGGGGGTGAGACCCAGTACTTC
CDR3 protein: CASSSNGGETQYF

V gene: TRBV19
clone size: few
J gene: TRBJ1-1
D gene: -
CDR3 DNA: TGTGCCAGCAGCCTACTAGTCACAAGATCTGAAGCTTTCTTT
CDR3 protein: CASSLLVTRSEAFF

V gene: TRBV19
clone size: many
J gene: TRBJ2-5
D gene: -
CDR3 DNA: TGTGCCAGTAGTACCATCCTACCCGGCGGAGAGACCCAGTACTTC
CDR3 protein: CASSTILPGGETQYF

V gene: TRBV29-1
clone size: many
J gene: TRBJ1-5
D gene: -
CDR3 DNA: TGCAGCGTTGAAGGAGAGAATCAGCCCCAGCATTTT
CDR3 protein: CSVEGENQPQHF

V gene: TRBV2
clone size: -
J gene: TRBJ1-1
D gene: TRBD1
CDR3 DNA: TGTGCCAGCAGTCTTGATAGGACAGGGGTCCGGGAAGCTTTCTTT
CDR3 protein: CASSLDRTGVREAFF

V gene: TRBV7-9
clone size: many
J gene: TRBJ2-6
D gene: -
CDR3 DNA: TGTGCCAGCAGCTTAAAGGGGACCGGGGCCAACGTCCTGACTTTC
CDR3 protein: CASSLKGTGANVLTF

V gene: TRBV20-1
clone size: -
J gene: TRBJ2-5
D gene: -
CDR3 DNA: TGCAGTGTTAGAGTAACTAGACAAGAGACCCAGTACTTC
CDR3 protein: CSVRVTRQETQYF

V gene: TRBV15
clone size: many
J gene: TRBJ1-1
D gene: TRBD1
CDR3 DNA: TGTGCCACCAGCAGGAACAGGGGGCGCAGGACTGAAGCTTTCTTT
CDR3 protein: CATSRNRGRRTEAFF

V gene: TRBV10-3
clone size: -
J gene: TRBJ1-2
D gene: -
CDR3 DNA: TGTGCCATCAGTGAGGCTAATCAGGGAGACTATGGCTACACCTTC
CDR3 protein: CAISEANQGDYGYTF

V gene: TRBV4-1
clone size: few
J gene: TRBJ2-2
D gene: -
CDR3 DNA: TGCGCCAGCAGCCAAGTGCAGTTCGCGGACACCGGGGAGCTGTTTTTT
CDR3 protein: CASSQVQFADTGELFF

V gene: TRBV7-6
clone size: few
J gene: TRBJ2-6
D gene: -
CDR3 DNA: TGTGCCAGCAGTATCATGGGTACTGGGGCCAACGTCCTGACTTTC
CDR3 protein: CASSIMGTGANVLTF

V gene: TRBV25-1
clone size: -
J gene: TRBJ1-6
D gene: -
CDR3 DNA: TGTGCCAGCAACCCAGCAGGGAGAAATTCACCCCTCCACTTT
CDR3 protein: CASNPAGRNSPLHF